The TCR beta chain described here comes from a study of blood T cells in healthy people across ages. Findings and caveats of the study: The CMV status of each donor remained undetermined, and this could have confounded shifts in expanded clonotypes. Those diversity estimates obtained from one million T cells were thought to be underestimates.

Each sample provided at least 6 micrograms of extracted total RNA. The second PCR ran about 6 to 11 cycles with a sample-barcoded 5' primer and J-beta primers. From the 5' RACE reads, TCRdb called clonotypes with MiXCR, one entry per CDR3 protein. The repertoire has roughly 1,000,000 distinct CDR3 sequences, about 25% of them found once; the top ten carry approximately 0.79%. Comment on this clonotype: As yet, its antigen is unknown.

This sample also appeared in a second study, on T cells of mothers and their children. That paper adds: Over 8.5 million reads per mother and some 3 million per child were obtained.

The sequence came from a girl aged 2 to 9 in good health. The sequenced sample was blood.

In DNA, the CDR3 is TGCGCCAGCAGCCAAGACTATTTCGAGCAGTACTTC. Its protein product is CASSQDYFEQYF. This chain uses TRBV4-1 with TRBJ2-7; D uncertain. V gave up 0 bases and J gave up 6 bases, with 6 bases separating them. The germline V gene has CDR1 MGHRA and CDR2 YSYEKL. CDR3 length equals 12 residues.